These 15 T cell receptor beta chains share one sample of origin, sequenced in a study of beta chain features in type 1 diabetes. Every bit of the isolated RNA underwent reverse transcription, so sequencing read expressed TCRB transcripts. This table comes from immunoSEQ multiplex PCR, and its TCRdb copy is limited to in-frame clones, with some not included. Found here are 120,000 to 150,000 clones, roughly 10% of them singletons; the top ten hold nearly 0.65%. The sequencing input was central memory CD4+ T cells from blood. Every receptor here comes from a woman in her thirties or forties in good health.

This clone was found a few times. This chain links TRBV7-2 with TRBJ2-3; D is undetermined. V was clipped by 4 bases and J by 5 bases, with 10 bases between them. Germline V gives CDR1 SGHTA, CDR2 FQGNSA. This CDR3 is built from 13 residues. CDR3 residues: CASSSNEIDTQYF. The DNA for the CDR3 is TGTGCCAGCAGCTCCAACGAGATAGATACGCAGTATTTT.

The V gene is TRBV15, the J gene TRBJ2-5; 7 bases line up with TRBD1. Germline V gives CDR1 LNHNV, CDR2 YYDKDF (reference sequence). This CDR3 is built from 14 residues. V lost 5 bases to trimming and J lost 1 base; unmatched junction nucleotides: 4. CDR3 sequence (DNA): TGTGCCACCAGCCAGTGGGACAGCCAAGAGACCCAGTACTTC. Translation: CATSQWDSQETQYF.

This clone came up a few times. The chain recombines TRBV7-2 with TRBJ2-5; 11 positions match TRBD1. V shed 1 base and J 5 bases; nucleotides not matched to a gene: 9. The length of the CDR3 is 17 residues. Germline values: CDR1 SGHTA, CDR2 FQGNSA. CDR3 sequence: CASSLVWRTGGLETQYF. CDR3 bases: TGTGCCAGCAGCTTAGTATGGAGGACAGGGGGCCTGGAGACCCAGTACTTC.

The rearrangement links TRBV4-3 to TRBJ1-5, with TRBD1 matching 9 bases. Germline V gene sequence: CDR1 LGHNA, CDR2 YSLEER. J gave up 2 bases and V 3 bases, and 2 bases lay outside the gene matches. The CDR3 sequence is 15 residues long. CDR3 bases: TGCGCCAGCAGCCAGAGGACAGGGGGCAATCAGCCCCAGCATTTT. It translates to CASSQRTGGNQPQHF.

This clone was found a few times. The chain is built from TRBV5-4 and TRBJ1-3; D possibly corresponds to TRBD1 (5 bases). The CDR3 is 15 residues long. Germline loops: CDR1 SGHNT, CDR2 YYREEE (reference sequence). Trimming stripped 4 bases from V and 3 bases from J, with 14 bases between. The CDR3 DNA is TGTGCCAGCAGCCCCGTGGGGGGATATGGAAACACCATATATTTT. This translates into CASSPVGGYGNTIYF.

This clone appeared a few times. The rearrangement joins TRBV27 to TRBJ2-5, with TRBD1 as a possible D gene (5 bases). The CDR3 totals 15 residues. Germline V gene lookup returns CDR1 MNHEY and CDR2 SMNVEV (reference sequence). Trimming took 2 bases from V and 1 from J, leaving 11 bases between them. In nucleotides, the CDR3 is TGTGCCAGCAGTTTAGCAGGGATCGGCCAAGAGACCCAGTACTTC. Translated: CASSLAGIGQETQYF.

This clone was picked up many times. V and J are TRBV7-9 and TRBJ1-1; no definite D call. Germline CDR1 reads SEHNR; CDR2 reads FQNEAQ (reference sequence). V lost 5 bases to trimming and J lost 1 base, with 26 bases between them. The CDR3 is made up of 19 amino acids. The CDR3 here is CASSPSIGRRTIGNTEAFF. In DNA, the CDR3 is TGTGCCAGCAGCCCCTCAATCGGTCGGAGGACTATCGGGAACACTGAAGCTTTCTTT.

The chain couples TRBV2 to TRBJ2-6; D is possibly TRBD1 (5 bases). Germline V gene sequence: CDR1 SNHLY, CDR2 FYNNEI. The germline V and J ends were trimmed by 8 bases and 1 base, with 18 bases remaining between them. The CDR3 covers 17 residues. In nucleotides, the CDR3 is TGTGCCAGCCGGAAGGGGCTTTTCTCTTCTGGGGCCAACGTCCTGACTTTC. It codes for CASRKGLFSSGANVLTF.

This clone occurred a few times. The chain joins TRBV10-2 to TRBJ2-5; 8 bases match TRBD1. CDR1 is WSHSY and CDR2 is SAAADI in the germline V gene. V shed 6 bases, J shed 5 bases, and the junction held 8 bases outside the gene matches. The length of the CDR3 is 14 residues. Here the CDR3 reads CASSRQGSSETQYF. CDR3 coding DNA: TGCGCCAGCAGCCGACAGGGGTCCTCTGAGACCCAGTACTTC.

This clone was seen only once. Different DNA sequences within this sample yield the same CDR3. The chain recombines TRBV2 with TRBJ2-1, with 13 bases aligning to TRBD2. Germline trimming cut 5 bases from V and 13 bases from J; bases unmatched to any gene: 11. Germline assignment: CDR1 SNHLY and CDR2 FYNNEI. The CDR3 has 15 amino acids. CDR3 DNA sequence: TGTGCCAGCAGTCTAGGACTAGCGGGGGAGGGTGAACAGTTCTTC. It translates to CASSLGLAGEGEQFF.

This clone was counted only a few times. The rearrangement links TRBV5-4 to TRBJ1-2, with D perhaps matching TRBD1 (5 bases). The CDR3 totals 15 residues. Germline V gene sequence: CDR1 SGHNT, CDR2 YYREEE (reference sequence). The V end lost 4 bases, the J end lost 2 bases, and 15 bases lay between the germline ends. CDR3 DNA sequence: TGTGCCAGCAGCCCTCTCACAGGCGTCAACTATGGCTACACCTTC. Amino acids: CASSPLTGVNYGYTF.

This clone was detected a few times. The rearrangement uses TRBV7-2 and TRBJ1-1, with D unclear. Germline CDR1 reads SGHTA; CDR2 reads FQGNSA. The CDR3 has 14 amino acids. Trimming shortened V by 1 base and J by 5 bases, and 11 bases separated the two germline ends. The CDR3, as DNA: TGTGCCAGCAGCTTAGATGAGGTCCGGACTGAAGCTTTCTTT. As protein: CASSLDEVRTEAFF.

The table lists this clone with a few counts. The chain uses TRBV9 and TRBJ2-3; 12 nucleotides align to TRBD2. V shed 4 bases and J 6 bases; nucleotides not matched to a gene: 3. The germline V gene encodes CDR1 SGDLS and CDR2 YYNGEE. The CDR3 has 14 amino acids. The CDR3 loop is CASSYGTSGDTQYF. DNA for the CDR3: TGTGCCAGCAGCTATGGGACTAGCGGGGATACGCAGTATTTT.

There are many counts of this clone. The same CDR3 can be traced to other DNA sequences in this sample. The rearrangement uses TRBV5-1 and TRBJ2-3, with a weak D call TRBD2 (7 bases). V lost 5 bases and J lost 1, with 14 bases in between. The CDR3 is 15 amino acids. Germline CDR1 SGHRS, CDR2 YFSETQ. CDR3 sequence: CASRSGGRGTDTQYF. The CDR3 DNA is TGCGCCAGCAGATCCGGGGGGCGGGGCACAGATACGCAGTATTTT.

This clone was detected only a few times. J is TRBJ2-3 and V is TRBV5-1; 7 nucleotides match TRBD2. From germline, CDR1 is SGHRS and CDR2 YFSETQ. The CDR3 extends over 16 amino acids. V lost 0 bases and J lost 0; bases outside the gene matches: 4. The CDR3 is CASSLALGGSTDTQYF. In DNA form, the CDR3 reads TGCGCCAGCAGCTTGGCGTTGGGAGGGAGCACAGATACGCAGTATTTT.